What follows are 28 T cell receptor beta chains derived from one specimen sequenced in a study of blood T cells in healthy people across ages. A sample-barcoded 5' primer and a J-beta primer mix were used in a second PCR of roughly 6 to 11 cycles. TCRdb ran MiXCR on the 5' RACE reads and lists one entry per CDR3 protein. This sample carries hundreds of thousands of distinct CDR3 sequences, roughly two fifths of them seen once, and the ten largest clones take 20% to 25%. The specimen was blood. Every receptor here comes from a woman aged 55 to 70 in good health.

This clonotype was counted at least ten times. The CDR3 nucleotides are TGTGCCAGCAGGTGGGGGGGACTAGGCGCAGATACGCAGTATTTT. Its translation is CASRWGGLGADTQYF. The chain carries TRBV7-2 and TRBJ2-3; TRBD2 agrees at 8 bases. The V segment lost 6 bases and the J segment 4 bases; nucleotides outside the gene matches: 9. This CDR3 region has 15 residues. Germline CDR1 reads SGHTA; CDR2 reads FQGNSA.

This clonotype was found a few times. J is TRBJ1-5 and V is TRBV25-1; the D is unclear. Germline-derived CDR1 and CDR2 are MGHDK and SYGVNS. This CDR3 has 14 residues. Trimming cost V 5 bases and J 4 bases, with 12 bases left between them. This CDR3 is CASSPHHGNQPQHF. The CDR3 region has the DNA TGTGCCAGCAGTCCTCACCACGGTAATCAGCCCCAGCATTTT.

In the case of this clonotype: The junction shows a germline mismatch at one end, possibly a read error. V is TRBV24-1 and J is TRBJ1-2, with unresolved D. Germline V gene lookup returns CDR1 KGHDR and CDR2 SFDVKD. The CDR3 consists of 13 residues. The CDR3 region has the DNA TGTGCCACCAGTGACGACTTTAACTATGGCCACACCTTC. Translated: CATSDDFNYGHTF.

The V and J genes are TRBV6-2 or TRBV6-3 and TRBJ2-5, with D unresolved. The J call may be in error: the DNA end matches TRBJ2-7 better. Germline V gene sequence: CDR1 MNHEY, CDR2 SVGEGT. The CDR3 consists of 14 residues. This CDR3 reads CASSVGGRTYEQYF. The CDR3 DNA sequence: TGTGCCAGCAGTGTGGGCGGACGAACCTACGAGCAGTACTTC.

This chain joins TRBV6-5 and TRBJ2-7; 7 bases are a match to TRBD1. The CDR3 consists of 14 residues. CDR1 MNHEY and CDR2 SVGAGI come from the germline V gene. The V gene end was trimmed by 6 bases and the J gene end by 1 base; junction bases not matched to a gene: 6. CDR3 region: CASRKRQGSYEQYF. In DNA, the CDR3 is TGTGCCAGCAGGAAACGACAGGGTTCCTACGAGCAGTACTTC.

The chain has TRBV18 and TRBJ2-7; TRBD2 matches at 10 bases. Per the germline V gene, CDR1 is KGHSH and CDR2 is LQKENI. The CDR3 length is 15 residues. J gave up 1 base and V 3 bases, and 3 bases lay outside the gene matches. The chain's CDR3 is CASSPIAGGSYEQYF. The CDR3 region has the DNA TGTGCCAGCTCACCGATAGCGGGAGGTTCCTACGAGCAGTACTTC.

The rearrangement uses TRBV18 and TRBJ2-3; D uncertain. The germline V gene encodes CDR1 KGHSH and CDR2 LQKENI. The V end was cut by 1 base, the J end by 0 bases, with 11 bases between. The CDR3 extends over 16 amino acids. The CDR3 bases are TGTGCCAGCTCACCACTTGCTCAGTCTAGCACAGATACGCAGTATTTT. It is translated as CASSPLAQSSTDTQYF.

V is TRBV4-3 and J is TRBJ2-7; 8 bases line up with TRBD1. The V gene end was trimmed by 1 base and the J gene end by 2 bases; junction bases not matched to a gene: 7. Germline lookup yields CDR1 LGHNA and CDR2 YSLEER. The CDR3 is 16 residues long. CDR3 sequence reads: CASSQAETGVPYEQYF. CDR3 DNA: TGCGCCAGCAGCCAAGCTGAGACAGGGGTCCCCTACGAGCAGTACTTC.

The rearrangement links TRBV11-2 to TRBJ2-4, with D possibly TRBD1 on 5 matching bases. The CDR3 length is 16 residues. Germline loops: CDR1 SGHAT, CDR2 FQNNGV. Trimming shortened V by 8 bases and J by 0 bases, and 17 bases separated the two germline ends. The DNA for the CDR3 is TGTGCCAGCGGCCGCGCAGGGCAAGGAGCCAAAAACATTCAGTACTTC. This codes for CASGRAGQGAKNIQYF. The full variable domain, completed using reference TRBV11-2 and TRBJ2-4, is EAGVAQSPRYKIIEKRQSVAFWCNPISGHATLYWYQQILGQGPKLLIQFQNNGVVDDSQLPKDRFSAERLKGVDSTLKIQPAKLEDSAVYLCASGRAGQGAKNIQYFGAGTRLSVL.

J is TRBJ2-1 and V is TRBV20-1, with 8 positions matching TRBD1. Losses at the gene ends were 6 bases for V and 2 bases for J; bases not matched to a gene: 9. This CDR3 has 15 residues. Germline-derived CDR1 and CDR2 are DFQATT and SNEGSKA (reference sequence). CDR3: CSAGRTGRTYNEQFF. The CDR3 DNA reads as TGCAGTGCGGGCCGGACAGGGAGGACCTACAATGAGCAGTTCTTC.

The gene calls are TRBV7-2 and TRBJ1-4; D may be TRBD1 (6 bases). The CDR3 sequence is 14 residues long. V lost 8 bases to trimming and J lost 3 bases, with 13 bases between them. Germline values: CDR1 SGHTA, CDR2 FQGNSA. The CDR3 DNA sequence: TGTGCCAGCGTCAAGACAGGTCCTAATGAAAAACTGTTTTTT. This gives the protein CASVKTGPNEKLFF.

This clonotype has ten or more counts. The chain combines TRBV20-1 with TRBJ2-1; 11 bases match TRBD2. There are 17 residues in the CDR3. With V trimmed by 5 bases and J by 2 bases, 11 bases remained unmatched. Germline values: CDR1 DFQATT, CDR2 SNEGSKA (reference sequence). CDR3 sequence (DNA): TGCAGTGCTCATTCGCGATTTAGCGGGAGGGCCTACAATGAGCAGTTCTTC. Translated: CSAHSRFSGRAYNEQFF.

At least ten counts were recorded for this clonotype. The rearrangement links TRBV5-1 to TRBJ2-3, with D maybe TRBD1 (5 bases). Germline V lookup: CDR1 SGHRS, CDR2 YFSETQ. Deletions cut 4 bases from V and 2 bases from J, with 17 bases between. The CDR3 length is 16 residues. The CDR3 region is CASSPGYLEITDTQYF. The CDR3 DNA reads as TGCGCCAGCAGCCCAGGGTACCTTGAAATCACAGATACGCAGTATTTT.

The V and J genes are TRBV3-1 and TRBJ2-7; 7 bases are a match to TRBD1. Per germline, CDR1 LGHDT and CDR2 YNNKEL (reference sequence). The CDR3 spans 16 residues. V trimming: 5 bases; J trimming: 0 bases; junction bases outside the gene matches: 10. CDR3 sequence reads: CASSTNRGLNSYEQYF. The DNA for the CDR3 is TGTGCCAGCAGCACGAACAGGGGCCTTAACTCCTACGAGCAGTACTTC.

This chain joins TRBV11-3 and TRBJ2-1; D could derive from TRBD1 or TRBD2 (5 bases each). The CDR3 length is 12 residues. In germline, CDR1 is SGHNT, CDR2 YENEEA. Trimming left V 5 bases short and J 9 bases short, with 11 bases between. The CDR3 loop reads CASSRGVGEQFF. In DNA, the CDR3 is TGTGCCAGCAGCAGAGGGGTGGGTGAGCAGTTCTTC. Full variable domain (rest looked up from reference TRBV11-3 and TRBJ2-1): EAGVVQSPRYKIIEKKQPVAFWCNPISGHNTLYWYLQNLGQGPELLIRYENEEAVDDSQLPKDRFSAERLKGVDSTLKIQPAELGDSAVYLCASSRGVGEQFFGPGTRLTVL.

This clonotype was observed a few times. V is TRBV13 and J is TRBJ2-5, with 9 nucleotides matching TRBD1. CDR3 size: 15 residues. Germline assignment: CDR1 PRHDT and CDR2 FYEKMQ (reference sequence). The junction had 7 bases not matched to a gene; V was cut back by 5 bases and J by 3 bases. The CDR3 is CASSKGQGRKETQYF. The CDR3 DNA reads as TGTGCCAGCAGCAAGGGACAGGGAAGGAAAGAGACCCAGTACTTC.

The table lists this clonotype with many counts. The genes are TRBV6-2 or TRBV6-3 and TRBJ2-7; no definite D call. Trimming removed 6 bases at V and 2 bases at J, with 5 bases between. The germline gives CDR1 MNHEY, CDR2 SVGEGT. There are 11 residues in the CDR3. CDR3 bases: TGTGCCAGCAGCCACACCTACGAGCAGTACTTC. Residues: CASSHTYEQYF.

The rearrangement links TRBV25-1 to TRBJ1-1; TRBD1 is a possible D gene (5 bases). CDR1 is MGHDK and CDR2 is SYGVNS in the germline V gene. With 3 bases removed from V and 0 bases from J, the gap between germline ends came to 17 bases. The CDR3 has 17 residues. The CDR3 protein is CASSDDQGGSMNTEAFF. The CDR3 DNA is TGTGCCAGCAGTGATGATCAGGGCGGTTCTATGAACACTGAAGCTTTCTTT.

This clonotype was seen at least ten times. The V call is TRBV29-1, the J call TRBJ2-3, with D possibly TRBD2 on 5 matching bases. Germline values: CDR1 SQVTM, CDR2 ANQGSEA. The CDR3 sequence is 13 residues long. V gave up 4 bases and J gave up 3 bases, with 11 bases separating them. In nucleotides, the CDR3 is TGCAGCGTTGCCTACGGGATGACAGATACGCAGTATTTT. Its protein product is CSVAYGMTDTQYF.

The chain uses TRBV7-9 and TRBJ2-5; D unclear. Germline CDR1 reads SEHNR; CDR2 reads FQNEAQ (reference sequence). The CDR3 runs 13 residues. V lost 2 bases and J 5 bases, leaving 9 bases between the germline ends. This chain's CDR3 is CASSLTQSETQYF. CDR3 nucleotide sequence: TGTGCCAGCAGCTTAACACAGTCTGAGACCCAGTACTTC. The complete variable domain, with remaining parts taken from reference TRBV7-9 and TRBJ2-5, reads DTGVSQNPRHKITKRGQNVTFRCDPISEHNRLYWYRQTLGQGPEFLTYFQNEAQLEKSRLLSDRFSAERPKGSFSTLEIQRTEQGDSAMYLCASSLTQSETQYFGPGTRLLVL.

This clonotype was observed at least ten times. The CDR3 is CASSARGGGYTF. CDR3 DNA: TGTGCCAGCAGCGCACGAGGGGGTGGCTACACCTTC. J is TRBJ1-2 and V is TRBV9; TRBD1 might be the D (6 bases). The germline V and J ends were trimmed by 3 bases and 7 bases, with 10 bases remaining between them. Looked up from germline, CDR1 is SGDLS and CDR2 is YYNGEE. The CDR3 is 12 amino acids.

This clonotype was found once. One base away lies a much larger clone, so this may be a sequencing read error. The CDR3 region has the DNA TGCAGCGTAGTAGGCTCTGGGGCCAACGTCCTGACTTTC. As protein: CSVVGSGANVLTF. V and J are TRBV29-1 and TRBJ2-6; D unclear. Trimming pared 6 bases from V and 0 bases from J, leaving 6 bases between. There are 13 residues in the CDR3. CDR1 SQVTM and CDR2 ANQGSEA come from the germline V gene.

The chain recombines TRBV24-1 with TRBJ2-5; no clear D gene. The end of the DNA fits TRBJ2-7 better, so the J call may be wrong. CDR1 and CDR2 from the germline V gene are KGHDR and SFDVKD. CDR3 length equals 14 residues. The CDR3 protein is CATSDPGLLGEQYF. CDR3 in DNA: TGTGCCACCAGTGACCCCGGATTGTTGGGCGAGCAGTACTTC.

The J gene is TRBJ2-3, the V gene TRBV6-5; 9 bases map to TRBD1. The ends lost 2 bases at V and 2 bases at J; junction bases unmatched: 5. There are 16 residues in the CDR3. Germline V lookup: CDR1 MNHEY, CDR2 SVGAGI. The CDR3 spells CASSYGTGTSTDTQYF. CDR3 sequence (DNA): TGTGCCAGCAGTTACGGGACAGGGACATCCACAGATACGCAGTATTTT.

The table lists this clonotype with a few counts. The rearrangement uses TRBV10-3 and TRBJ2-1; TRBD1 aligns across 12 bases. The CDR3 covers 13 residues. Trimming took 10 bases from V and 13 from J; bases not matched to a gene: 11. Germline CDR1 ENHRY, CDR2 SYGVKD. CDR3 coding DNA: TGTGCCAGCGGGACAGGGGGCGACGAGACCCAGTTCTTC. Its protein is CASGTGGDETQFF.

There are many counts of this clonotype. The CDR3 reads CASSLPGWETQYF. In DNA, the CDR3 is TGTGCCAGCAGCTTACCAGGGTGGGAGACCCAGTACTTC. This rearrangement joins TRBV7-2 to TRBJ2-5; TRBD1 might be the D (5 bases). Trimming removed 2 bases at V and 5 bases at J, with 9 bases between. CDR1 SGHTA and CDR2 FQGNSA come from the germline V gene. This CDR3 is 13 amino acids long.

This chain connects TRBV6-2 or TRBV6-3 to TRBJ2-1; the D gene is possibly TRBD2 (5 bases). The CDR3 is 15 amino acids. Per the germline V gene, CDR1 is MNHEY and CDR2 is SVGEGT. Trimming cost V 6 bases and J 3 bases, with 15 bases left between them. The CDR3 coding sequence is TGTGCCAGCAGCCAAAGCGGTTACTTCTACAATGAGCAGTTCTTC. Encoded protein: CASSQSGYFYNEQFF.

The rearrangement links TRBV3-1 to TRBJ2-5, with D possibly being TRBD2 (6 bases). The CDR3 length is 17 residues. V dropped 3 bases and J dropped 11 bases, with 28 bases sitting between them. Germline CDR1 is LGHDT and CDR2 is YNNKEL (reference sequence). The CDR3 DNA is TGTGCCAGCAGCCACGATTCCGGGACTGTGGTCTACAATGAGCAGTACTTC. This codes for CASSHDSGTVVYNEQYF.